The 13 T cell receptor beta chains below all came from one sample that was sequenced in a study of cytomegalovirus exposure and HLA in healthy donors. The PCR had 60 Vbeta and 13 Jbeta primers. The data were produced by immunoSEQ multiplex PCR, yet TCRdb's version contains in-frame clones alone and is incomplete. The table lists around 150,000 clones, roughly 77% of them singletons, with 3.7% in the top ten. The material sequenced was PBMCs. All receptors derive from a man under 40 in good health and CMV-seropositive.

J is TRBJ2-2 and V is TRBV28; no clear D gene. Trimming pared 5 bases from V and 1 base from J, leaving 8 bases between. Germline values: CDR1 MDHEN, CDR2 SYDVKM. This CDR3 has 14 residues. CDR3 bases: TGTGCCAGCAGTCCTCGTCGGAACACCGGGGAGCTGTTTTTT. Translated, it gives CASSPRRNTGELFF.

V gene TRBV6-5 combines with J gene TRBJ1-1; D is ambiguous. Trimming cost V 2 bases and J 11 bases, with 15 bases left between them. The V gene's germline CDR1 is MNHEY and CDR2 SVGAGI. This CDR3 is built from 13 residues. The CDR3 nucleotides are TGTGCCAGCAGTTACCTAAATCAGGATAAGGCTTTCTTT. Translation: CASSYLNQDKAFF.

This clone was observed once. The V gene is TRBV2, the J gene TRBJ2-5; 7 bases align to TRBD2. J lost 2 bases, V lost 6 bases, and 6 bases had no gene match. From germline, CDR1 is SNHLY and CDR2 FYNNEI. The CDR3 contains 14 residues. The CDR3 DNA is TGTGCCAGCAGCGCCGGGACTACTCAAGAGACCCAGTACTTC. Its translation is CASSAGTTQETQYF.

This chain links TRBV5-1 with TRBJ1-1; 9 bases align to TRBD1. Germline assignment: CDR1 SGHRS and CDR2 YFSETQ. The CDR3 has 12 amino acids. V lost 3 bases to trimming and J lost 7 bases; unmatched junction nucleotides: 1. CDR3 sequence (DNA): TGCGCCAGCAGCTGGGGACAGGGTGAAGCTTTCTTT. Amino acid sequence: CASSWGQGEAFF. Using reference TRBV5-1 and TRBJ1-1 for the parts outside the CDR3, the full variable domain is KAGVTQTPRYLIKTRGQQVTLSCSPISGHRSVSWYQQTPGQGLQFLFEYFSETQRNKGNFPGRFSGRQFSNSRSEMNVSTLELGDSALYLCASSWGQGEAFFGQGTRLTVV.

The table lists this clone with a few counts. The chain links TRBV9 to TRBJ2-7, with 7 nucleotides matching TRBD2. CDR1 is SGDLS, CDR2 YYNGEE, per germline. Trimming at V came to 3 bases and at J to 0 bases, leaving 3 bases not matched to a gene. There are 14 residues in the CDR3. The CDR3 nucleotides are TGTGCCAGCAGCGACGGACTAGTCTCCTACGAGCAGTACTTC. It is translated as CASSDGLVSYEQYF.

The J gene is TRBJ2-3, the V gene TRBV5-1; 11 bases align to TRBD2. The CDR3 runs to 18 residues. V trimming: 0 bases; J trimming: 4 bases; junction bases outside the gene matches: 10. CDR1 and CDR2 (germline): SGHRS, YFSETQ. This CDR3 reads CASSLVVSGGAPSDTQYF. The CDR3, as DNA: TGCGCCAGCAGCTTGGTGGTTAGCGGGGGGGCCCCCTCAGATACGCAGTATTTT.

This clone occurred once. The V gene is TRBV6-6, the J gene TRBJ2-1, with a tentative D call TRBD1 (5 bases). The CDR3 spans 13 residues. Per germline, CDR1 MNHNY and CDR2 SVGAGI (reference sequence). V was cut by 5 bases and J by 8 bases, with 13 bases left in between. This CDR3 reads CASSARGWHEQFF. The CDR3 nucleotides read TGTGCCAGCAGTGCAAGGGGCTGGCATGAGCAGTTCTTC.

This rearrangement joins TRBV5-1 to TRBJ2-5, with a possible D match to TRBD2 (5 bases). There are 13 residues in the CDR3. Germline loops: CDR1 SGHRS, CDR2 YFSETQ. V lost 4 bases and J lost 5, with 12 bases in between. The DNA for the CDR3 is TGCGCCAGCAGCCCTGGAGGTTGGGAGACCCAGTACTTC. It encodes CASSPGGWETQYF.

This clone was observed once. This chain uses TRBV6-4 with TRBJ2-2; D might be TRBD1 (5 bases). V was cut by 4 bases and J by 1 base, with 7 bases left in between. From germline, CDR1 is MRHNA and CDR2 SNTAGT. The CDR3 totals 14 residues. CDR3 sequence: CASSAQGNTGELFF. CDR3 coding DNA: TGTGCCAGCAGTGCGCAGGGGAACACCGGGGAGCTGTTTTTT.

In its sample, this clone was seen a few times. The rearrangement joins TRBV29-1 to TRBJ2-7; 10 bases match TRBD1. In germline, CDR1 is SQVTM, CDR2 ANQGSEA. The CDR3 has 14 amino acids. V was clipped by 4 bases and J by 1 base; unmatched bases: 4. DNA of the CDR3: TGCAGCGTTGCCGGGGACAGGGGTTCCTACGAGCAGTACTTC. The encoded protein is CSVAGDRGSYEQYF.

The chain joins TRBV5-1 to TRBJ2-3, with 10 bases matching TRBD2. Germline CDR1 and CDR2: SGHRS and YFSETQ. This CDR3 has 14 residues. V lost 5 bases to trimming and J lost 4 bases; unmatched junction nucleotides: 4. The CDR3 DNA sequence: TGCGCCAGCAGGACTAGCGGGTTGGCAGATACGCAGTATTTT. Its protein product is CASRTSGLADTQYF.

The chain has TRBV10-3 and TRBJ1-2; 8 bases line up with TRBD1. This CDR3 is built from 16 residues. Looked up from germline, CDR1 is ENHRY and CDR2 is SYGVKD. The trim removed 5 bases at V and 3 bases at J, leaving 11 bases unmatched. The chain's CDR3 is CAISNPTGEEDYGYTF. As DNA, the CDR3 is TGTGCCATCAGTAATCCGACAGGGGAGGAGGACTATGGCTACACCTTC.

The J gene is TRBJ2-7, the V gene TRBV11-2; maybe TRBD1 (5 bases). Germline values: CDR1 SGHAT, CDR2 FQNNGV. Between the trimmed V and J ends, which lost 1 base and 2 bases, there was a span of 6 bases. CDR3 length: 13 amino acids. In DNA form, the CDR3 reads TGTGCCAGCAGCTTAGGACAGACCTACGAGCAGTACTTC. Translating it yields CASSLGQTYEQYF.